This paragraph reports one T cell receptor beta chain. This sample includes further DNA sequences coding for the same CDR3. The entry originates in a study of blood T cell repertoires in COVID-19. Generated by immunoSEQ multiplex PCR, the TCRdb table keeps only in-frame clones and is missing some. Here the sample spans a few hundred thousand clones, around 88% being singletons. The CDR3 is made up of 13 amino acids. V was trimmed by 2 bases and J by 4 bases, leaving 6 bases between them. The source is a woman between 50 and 59 years old with COVID-19, enrolled during active disease. The chain is built from TRBV12-3 or TRBV12-4 and TRBJ1-5; a weak D match, TRBD1 (6 bases). Material: peripheral blood. CDR3 sequence reads: CASSLTGNQPQHF. In nucleotides, the CDR3 is TGTGCCAGCAGTTTAACAGGGAATCAGCCCCAGCATTTT.